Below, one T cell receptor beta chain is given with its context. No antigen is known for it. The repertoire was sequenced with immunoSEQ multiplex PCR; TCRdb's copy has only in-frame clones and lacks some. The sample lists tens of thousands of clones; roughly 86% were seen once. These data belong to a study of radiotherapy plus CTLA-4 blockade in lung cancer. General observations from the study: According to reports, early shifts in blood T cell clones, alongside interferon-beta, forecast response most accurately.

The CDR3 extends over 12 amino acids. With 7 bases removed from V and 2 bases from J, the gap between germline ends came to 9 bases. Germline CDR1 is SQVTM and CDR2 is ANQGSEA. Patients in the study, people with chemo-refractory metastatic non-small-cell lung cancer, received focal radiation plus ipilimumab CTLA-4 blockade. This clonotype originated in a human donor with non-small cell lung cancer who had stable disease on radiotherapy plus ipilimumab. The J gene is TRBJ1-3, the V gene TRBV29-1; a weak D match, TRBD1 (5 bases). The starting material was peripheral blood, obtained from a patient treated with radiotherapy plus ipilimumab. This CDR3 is CSAGTAGNTIYF. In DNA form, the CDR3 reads TGCAGCGCCGGGACTGCTGGAAACACCATATATTTT.